This T cell receptor beta chain came from a study of OX40 agonist ivuxolimab in advanced cancers. The wider study: Across the patients, intravenous ivuxolimab was delivered every 2 weeks at 0.01 to 10 mg/kg. Having had anti-PD-1, anti-PD-L1 or anti-CTLA-4 therapy before was allowed, and around 39% had some.

This clone came up once. The table came from immunoSEQ multiplex PCR; TCRdb's copy has only in-frame clones and leaves some out. The table includes more than 75,000 clones, roughly nine tenths detected once. This CDR3 is 16 amino acids long. V lost 4 bases to trimming and J lost 3 bases; unmatched junction nucleotides: 4. This sequence was found in an adult with an advanced solid tumor such as melanoma, head and neck, liver or kidney cancer. The gene calls are TRBV5-7 and TRBJ2-1; 13 bases agree with TRBD2. TRBV5-7 is recorded as an ORF, its role being uncertain. The sample here was CD4+ or CD8+ T cells sorted from blood, taken in a trial of the OX40 agonist ivuxolimab. Written as DNA, the CDR3 is TGTGCCAGCAGCCCTCGGACTAGCGGGAGCTACAATGAGCAGTTCTTC. Amino acid sequence: CASSPRTSGSYNEQFF.